The T cell receptor beta chain under discussion was sequenced for a study of Ad26.COV2.S vaccination and SARS-CoV-2 variants. Per the germline V gene, CDR1 is LNHNV and CDR2 is YYDKDF (reference sequence). This CDR3 is 12 amino acids long. Trimming cost V 5 bases and J 4 bases, with 8 bases left between them. As to this clone: Its antigen is still unknown.

Study-wide findings and caveats: TCR breadth and depth estimates may have understated total T cell responses.

Only in-frame clones appear in the TCRdb table, and some are missing; sequencing was by immunoSEQ multiplex PCR. The data contain hundreds of thousands of clones, roughly 87% of them seen just once; the ten biggest clones take up about 2.5%. This sample's treatment: around 19 received Ad26.COV2.S at low or high dose, single or two shots; about 5 received placebo; per-sample allocation not given. Sampling occurred on day 63 after the first vaccine or placebo injection. The rearrangement uses TRBV15 and TRBJ1-2; the D gene is possibly TRBD1 (6 bases). The source material was peripheral blood, sampled in a trial of Ad26.COV2.S vaccine versus placebo. This receptor was identified in a person between 18 and 65 years old who received the Ad26.COV2.S COVID-19 vaccine or a placebo. The CDR3 is CATSGTIYGYTF. In nucleotides, the CDR3 is TGTGCCACCAGCGGGACAATCTATGGCTACACCTTC.